These T cell receptor beta chains were read from a single sample in a study of shared clonotypes between healthy human individuals. Libraries were prepared by immunoSEQ multiplex PCR; TCRdb keeps only in-frame clonotypes and omits some of them. The table shows roughly 2 million clones, with about 94% occurring only once. The sequenced sample was naive CD4+ T cells sorted from blood. Receptor source: a man aged 18-30 years in good health. Each CDR3 is given with its conserved first and last residue. D genes are given only for firm matches. Clone size is shown for a subset of rows, as once, few, many or a class of expanded clone.

j_call v_call clone_size d_call cdr3_aa cdr3_nt
TRBJ1-5 TRBV10-1 NA NA CASSEVDSNQPQHF TGCGCCAGCAGTGAGGTCGACAGCAATCAGCCCCAGCATTTT
TRBJ2-1 TRBV5-4 NA NA CASNERDNEQFF TGTGCCAGCAATGAGCGGGACAATGAGCAGTTCTTC
TRBJ2-1 TRBV4-3 NA TRBD2 CASSQDFQREGLGVSYNEQFF TGCGCCAGCAGCCAAGATTTCCAGCGGGAGGGCCTAGGTGTGTCCTACAATGAGCAGTTCTTC
TRBJ2-7 TRBV5-1 NA TRBD1 CASSLAGGDHEQYF TGCGCCAGCAGCTTGGCAGGGGGAGACCACGAGCAGTACTTC
TRBJ1-5 TRBV7-9 NA NA CASSLGEGENQPQHF TGTGCCAGCAGCTTAGGCGAAGGGGAGAATCAGCCCCAGCATTTT
TRBJ2-7 TRBV12-5 NA TRBD1 CASGLGQGISYEQYF TGTGCTAGTGGTTTGGGACAGGGGATCTCCTACGAGCAGTACTTC
TRBJ2-4 TRBV7-2 once TRBD2 CASSSAGGPENIQYF TGTGCCAGCAGCTCCGCGGGGGGGCCTGAAAACATTCAGTACTTC
TRBJ2-2 TRBV5-4 NA NA CASSVDVGVNTGELFF TGTGCCAGCAGCGTCGACGTAGGGGTGAACACCGGGGAGCTGTTTTTT
TRBJ1-2 TRBV30 NA TRBD1 CAWSRTGDNYGYTF TGTGCCTGGAGTAGGACAGGGGATAACTATGGCTACACCTTC
TRBJ2-7 TRBV27 NA NA CASSLEGYGKQYF TGTGCCAGCAGTTTAGAGGGTTACGGAAAGCAGTACTTC
TRBJ2-3 TRBV18 NA NA CASGPSGADTQYF TGTGCCAGCGGACCCTCGGGGGCAGATACGCAGTATTTT
TRBJ2-7 TRBV5-4 NA NA CASSWGQLSYEQYF TGTGCCAGCAGCTGGGGACAACTCTCCTACGAGCAGTACTTC
TRBJ1-6 TRBV30 NA NA CAWKPGPTNSPLHF TGTGCCTGGAAGCCCGGGCCGACTAATTCACCCCTCCACTTT
TRBJ1-6 TRBV13 NA TRBD1 CASSWGQGESPLHF TGTGCCAGCAGCTGGGGACAGGGTGAATCACCCCTCCACTTT
TRBJ1-1 TRBV18 NA NA CASSPKGVTEAFF TGTGCCAGCTCACCAAAGGGGGTCACTGAAGCTTTCTTT
TRBJ1-2 TRBV7-6 NA TRBD1 CASSLGQGNYGYTF TGTGCCAGCAGCTTAGGACAGGGCAACTATGGCTACACCTTC
TRBJ1-5 TRBV6-1 NA NA CASMRESGQPQHF TGTGCCAGCATGAGGGAGTCGGGTCAGCCCCAGCATTTT
TRBJ1-5 TRBV7-2 NA NA CASSPPGAPRRSQHF TGTGCCAGCAGCCCCCCCGGAGCCCCGCGTAGGTCCCAGCATTTT
TRBJ1-3 TRBV5-1 few NA CASSEGFGNTIYF TGCGCCAGCAGCGAAGGATTTGGAAACACCATATATTTT
TRBJ1-2 TRBV30 NA TRBD1 CAWSGPGQTNYGYTF TGTGCCTGGAGCGGCCCGGGACAGACTAACTATGGCTACACCTTC
TRBJ1-4 TRBV6-6 NA NA CASSYRPGEKLFF TGTGCCAGCAGTTATCGCCCTGGTGAAAAACTGTTTTTT
TRBJ1-6 TRBV9 NA TRBD1 CASGDRGGSPLHF TGTGCCAGCGGGGACAGGGGGGGTTCACCCCTCCACTTT
TRBJ1-6 TRBV2 once NA CASQLAYNSPLHF TGTGCCAGCCAGTTGGCCTATAATTCACCCCTCCACTTT
TRBJ2-3 TRBV5-1 NA NA CASSLGASTDTQYF TGCGCCAGCAGCTTGGGGGCAAGCACAGATACGCAGTATTTT
TRBJ2-3 TRBV28 NA TRBD1 CASSPGTGTGTQYF TGTGCCAGCAGTCCCGGGACAGGGACGGGTACGCAGTATTTT
TRBJ1-2 TRBV5-1 NA NA CASSLVPGNYGYTF TGCGCCAGCAGCTTGGTCCCAGGGAACTATGGCTACACCTTC
TRBJ1-4 TRBV6-5 NA NA CASTTTLATNEKLFF TGTGCCAGCACCACGACTCTAGCAACTAATGAAAAACTGTTTTTT
TRBJ2-7 TRBV13 NA TRBD1 CASSPGTGVSYEQYF TGTGCCAGCAGCCCCGGGACAGGTGTTTCCTACGAGCAGTACTTC
TRBJ1-2 TRBV19 NA NA CASSTPGGNGYTF TGTGCCAGTAGTACTCCGGGGGGCAATGGCTACACCTTC
TRBJ2-3 TRBV10-3 NA NA CAISVGEPGTDTQYF TGTGCCATCAGTGTCGGTGAACCGGGCACAGATACGCAGTATTTT
TRBJ1-1 TRBV4-3 NA TRBD1 CASSQGRDSNTEAFF TGCGCCAGCAGCCAAGGACGGGACAGTAACACTGAAGCTTTCTTT
TRBJ2-1 TRBV7-9 NA NA CASSRLGVNEQFF TGTGCCAGCAGCCGGCTAGGCGTCAATGAGCAGTTCTTC
TRBJ2-3 TRBV6-5 once NA CASSSGGDTQYF TGTGCCAGCAGCTCGGGTGGGGATACGCAGTATTTT
TRBJ1-1 TRBV5-1 NA NA CASSLGGSTEAFF TGCGCCAGCAGCTTAGGTGGGAGCACTGAAGCTTTCTTT
TRBJ1-3 TRBV6-5 NA TRBD1 CASRGDRVPDTIYF TGTGCCAGCAGGGGGGACAGGGTGCCCGACACCATATATTTT
TRBJ1-2 TRBV6-5 few NA CASSLLEGGRGYTF TGTGCCAGCAGCTTACTAGAGGGAGGAAGGGGCTACACCTTC
TRBJ1-4 TRBV7-6 NA NA CASSFSRDTCPEKLFF TGTGCCAGCAGCTTTAGCCGGGACACCTGTCCCGAAAAACTGTTTTTT
TRBJ2-2 TRBV10-3 NA NA CAISESGTYTGELFF TGTGCCATCAGTGAGTCTGGGACTTACACCGGGGAGCTGTTTTTT
TRBJ1-4 TRBV30 NA NA CAWGSGELNEKLFF TGTGCCTGGGGTTCGGGAGAACTTAATGAAAAACTGTTTTTT
TRBJ2-1 TRBV9 NA NA CASSEGRGLYNEQFF TGTGCCAGCAGCGAGGGCCGGGGCCTTTACAATGAGCAGTTCTTC
TRBJ2-3 TRBV30 NA NA CAWSKETVGYF TGTGCCTGGAGTAAGGAGACAGTTGGGTATTTT
TRBJ2-7 TRBV7-9 NA NA CAISGGSDEQYF TGTGCCATCTCTGGGGGAAGCGACGAGCAGTACTTC
TRBJ2-4 TRBV7-2 NA NA CASSPGHGFEAKNIQYF TGTGCCAGCAGCCCGGGCCACGGCTTCGAAGCCAAAAACATTCAGTACTTC
TRBJ2-7 TRBV11-2 NA TRBD2 CASSLGLPPGEQYF TGTGCCAGCAGCTTGGGACTACCCCCGGGTGAGCAGTACTTC
TRBJ2-1 TRBV30 NA NA CAWSGSDRKSVHEQFF TGTGCCTGGAGTGGATCAGACCGTAAGTCCGTACATGAGCAGTTCTTC
TRBJ2-7 TRBV18 NA TRBD2 CASSPVIVGGGSIYEQYF TGTGCCAGCTCACCGGTTATAGTTGGGGGAGGGAGCATCTACGAGCAGTACTTC
TRBJ2-3 TRBV4-1 NA NA CASSQVTGVAISTDTQYF TGCGCCAGCAGCCAAGTGACGGGAGTGGCGATTAGCACAGATACGCAGTATTTT
TRBJ1-2 TRBV6-5 NA NA CASSKTGFGYTF TGTGCCAGCAGTAAAACGGGGTTTGGCTACACCTTC